Following are 4 T cell receptor beta chains from one sample sequenced in a study of Ad26.COV2.S vaccination and SARS-CoV-2 variants (dated by TCRdb to about 2021). The treatment or condition label, as the study defines it: some 20 received Ad26.COV2.S at low or high dose, single or two shots; about five received placebo; per-sample allocation not given. Repertoires of vaccine and placebo recipients were sequenced from samples collected on day 63 after the first injection. Library preparation employed the immunoSEQ multiplex PCR assay. Drawn from immuneACCESS, this table holds only the in-frame rearrangements with V and J called that TCRdb kept. Clones are partly lost; checked studies trace under half to an unresolved V gene and leave the rest unexplained. In all, the sample holds about 370,000 clones, and about 85% of those were seen once. Under 3.5% of the sample comes from the top ten. Sequences were derived from peripheral blood, sampled in a trial of Ad26.COV2.S vaccine versus placebo. These receptors all come from a person between 18 and 60 years old who received the Ad26.COV2.S COVID-19 vaccine or a placebo.

This clone was recorded only once. The chain joins TRBV6-1 to TRBJ2-3, with 8 bases that match TRBD2. The germline gives CDR1 MNHNS, CDR2 SASEGT. The CDR3 spans 16 residues. J lost 3 bases, V lost 1 base, and 6 bases had no gene match. CDR3 in amino acids: CASSEGARGVTDTQYF. The CDR3 nucleotides read TGTGCCAGCAGTGAAGGGGCGCGGGGGGTGACAGATACGCAGTATTTT.

The chain employs TRBV7-6 and TRBJ2-7; D gene unclear. This CDR3 has 13 residues. Trimming shortened V by 5 bases and J by 4 bases, and 12 bases separated the two germline ends. Germline V gives CDR1 SGHVS, CDR2 FNYEAQ. CDR3 residues: CASSPTGRYEQYF. CDR3 coding DNA: TGTGCCAGCAGCCCGACGGGTCGGTACGAGCAGTACTTC. Based on the CDR3 plus reference TRBV7-6 and TRBJ2-7, the full variable domain is GAGVSQSPRYKVTKRGQDVALRCDPISGHVSLYWYRQALGQGPEFLTYFNYEAQQDKSGLPNDRFSAERPEGSISTLTIQRTEQRDSAMYRCASSPTGRYEQYFGPGTRLTVT.

This chain uses TRBV6-2 or TRBV6-3 with TRBJ2-5; D remains ambiguous. This CDR3 is 15 amino acids long. CDR1 is MNHEY, CDR2 SVGEGT, per germline. Trimming pared 2 bases from V and 3 bases from J, leaving 13 bases between. As DNA, the CDR3 is TGTGCCAGCAGTTACGGGCCAGGAGAAGAAGAGACCCAGTACTTC. Translated: CASSYGPGEEETQYF.

The chain is built from TRBV19 and TRBJ1-5; no definite D call. Germline assignment: CDR1 LNHDA and CDR2 SQIVND (reference sequence). V was trimmed by 5 bases and J by 4 bases, leaving 6 bases between them. This CDR3 is built from 12 residues. The CDR3 sequence: CASSGLNQPQHF. In DNA, the CDR3 is TGTGCCAGTAGTGGACTGAATCAGCCCCAGCATTTT.